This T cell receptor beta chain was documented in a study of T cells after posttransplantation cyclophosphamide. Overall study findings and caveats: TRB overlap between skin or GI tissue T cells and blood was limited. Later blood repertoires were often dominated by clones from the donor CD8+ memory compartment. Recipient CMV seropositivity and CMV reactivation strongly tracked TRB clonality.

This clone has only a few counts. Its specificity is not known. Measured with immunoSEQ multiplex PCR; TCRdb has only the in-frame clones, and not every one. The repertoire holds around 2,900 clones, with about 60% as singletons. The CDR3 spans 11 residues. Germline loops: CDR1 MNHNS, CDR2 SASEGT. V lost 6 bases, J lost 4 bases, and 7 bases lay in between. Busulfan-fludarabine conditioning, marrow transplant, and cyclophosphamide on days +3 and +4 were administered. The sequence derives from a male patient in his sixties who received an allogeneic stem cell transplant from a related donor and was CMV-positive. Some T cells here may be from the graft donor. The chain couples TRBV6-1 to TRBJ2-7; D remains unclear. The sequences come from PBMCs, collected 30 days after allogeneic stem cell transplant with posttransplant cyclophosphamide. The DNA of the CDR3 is TGTGCCAGCAGCGTTTCTTACGAGCAGTACTTC. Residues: CASSVSYEQYF.